This section outlines one TCR beta chain sequence together with its context. The data were obtained in a study of cytomegalovirus exposure and HLA in healthy donors. The primer mix had 60 Vbeta and 13 Jbeta primers. Repertoires were generated with immunoSEQ multiplex PCR, while TCRdb's copy carries only in-frame clones and drops some. This table has 180,000 or so clones, about 9% appearing once. The V gene lost 1 base and the J gene lost 10 bases, with 8 bases spanning the gap. This CDR3 is built from 11 residues. CDR1 is DFQATT, CDR2 SNEGSKA, per germline (reference sequence). V and J are TRBV20-1 and TRBJ2-1; D gene unclear. The TCR comes from a woman aged 25 to 45 in good health and CMV-seropositive. Sequencing was performed on PBMCs. The DNA of the CDR3 is TGCAGTGCTAGAGCTGCGCTCGAGCAGTTCTTC. Its protein is CSARAALEQFF.